This entry lists 12 T cell receptor beta chains sequenced from one sample in a study of blood T cells in healthy people across ages. Next came a second PCR, run for about 7 to 12 cycles, which used a sample-barcoded 5' primer along with a J-beta primer mix. TCRdb re-derived calls from the 5' RACE reads in MiXCR, one entry per CDR3 protein. This table has roughly 800,000 distinct CDR3 sequences, 58% appearing once. Sequencing was carried out using blood. The origin of the receptors is a man aged 25 to 45 in good health.

Worth noting for this clonotype: The junction departs from germline at one end; a sequencing error may be responsible. The chain has TRBV4-2 and TRBJ2-4, with no clear D. The CDR3 loop spans 12 amino acids. Germline V CDR1 and CDR2: LGHNA, YNFKEQ. CDR3 residues: CASSQDKDIQYF. CDR3 in DNA: TGTGCCAGCAGCCAAGACAAAGACATTCAGTACTTC.

This clonotype was detected only a few times. The chain has TRBV5-1 and TRBJ2-5; TRBD2 matches 7 bases. CDR1 is SGHRS, CDR2 YFSETQ, per germline. The CDR3 consists of 13 residues. J was trimmed by 3 bases and V by 4 bases; bases with no gene match: 3. The CDR3 loop is CASSQSGKETQYF. The CDR3 nucleotides are TGCGCCAGCAGCCAGAGCGGGAAAGAGACCCAGTACTTC. Full variable domain (outside the CDR3, taken from reference TRBV5-1 and TRBJ2-5): KAGVTQTPRYLIKTRGQQVTLSCSPISGHRSVSWYQQTPGQGLQFLFEYFSETQRNKGNFPGRFSGRQFSNSRSEMNVSTLELGDSALYLCASSQSGKETQYFGPGTRLLVL.

This rearrangement joins TRBV27 to TRBJ1-1, with 10 bases lining up with TRBD1. Germline V gene lookup returns CDR1 MNHEY and CDR2 SMNVEV (reference sequence). V lost 9 bases to trimming and J lost 5 bases; unmatched junction nucleotides: 9. The CDR3 has 14 residues. The CDR3 here is CASWDRGWRTEAFF. The CDR3 DNA follows: TGTGCCAGTTGGGACAGGGGCTGGAGAACTGAAGCTTTCTTT.

This sequence joins TRBV27 and TRBJ2-1, with D perhaps TRBD2 (5 bases). The CDR3 runs 17 residues. The germline gives CDR1 MNHEY, CDR2 SMNVEV (reference sequence). Trimming left V 4 bases short and J 4 bases short, with 20 bases between. In nucleotides, the CDR3 is TGTGCCAGCAGTTCCCCGGGTATCGTAGAGGGTTACAATGAGCAGTTCTTC. It translates to CASSSPGIVEGYNEQFF.

This clonotype was seen a handful of times. The chain recombines TRBV28 with TRBJ2-1, with D tentatively TRBD2 (8 bases). Trimming stripped 4 bases from V and 6 bases from J, with 25 bases between. The V gene's germline CDR1 is MDHEN and CDR2 SYDVKM. The CDR3 sequence is 18 residues long. CDR3 coding DNA: TGTGCCAGCAGTTCCCCAGGGGGAGCGGGAGCAGGACCCAATGAGCAGTTCTTC. It is translated as CASSSPGGAGAGPNEQFF.

The chain links TRBV6-5 to TRBJ1-6; D might be TRBD1 (5 bases). V lost 2 bases, J lost 7 bases, and 12 bases lay in between. The V gene's germline CDR1 is MNHEY and CDR2 SVGAGI. The CDR3 contains 15 residues. DNA of the CDR3: TGTGCCAGCAGTTACGGTTCCGGACACAATTCACCCCTCCACTTT. Translated: CASSYGSGHNSPLHF.

The CDR3 nucleotides read TGTGCCAGCAGCTTAGCCACCGGGAGCTCCTACAATGAGCAGTACTTC. This codes for CASSLATGSSYNEQYF. The gene calls are TRBV7-2 and TRBJ2-1, with a possible D match to TRBD2 (6 bases). Near its end, the DNA agrees better with TRBJ2-7, so the J call may be wrong. The CDR3 loop spans 16 amino acids. The germline V gene encodes CDR1 SGHTA and CDR2 FQGNSA.

This chain uses TRBV27 with TRBJ2-4; 7 nucleotides align to TRBD2. With the DNA end fitting TRBJ2-7 better, the J assignment may be wrong. The CDR3 has 13 amino acids. Germline CDR1 and CDR2: MNHEY and SMNVEV (reference sequence). The CDR3 loop is CASRLSGQHEQYF. Here the CDR3 DNA reads TGTGCCAGCAGGCTTAGCGGGCAGCACGAGCAGTACTTC.

The chain uses TRBV20-1 and TRBJ2-7, with D possibly matching TRBD2 (6 bases). Germline assignment: CDR1 DFQATT and CDR2 SNEGSKA (reference sequence). Trimming took 0 bases from V and 0 from J, leaving 9 bases between them. The CDR3 runs 14 residues. CDR3 nucleotides: TGCAGTGCTAGAGACTCGACTAGCTCCTACGAGCAGTACTTC. Residues: CSARDSTSSYEQYF.

J is TRBJ2-3 and V is TRBV9; 14 positions agree with TRBD2. This CDR3 is built from 16 residues. Germline trimming cut 3 bases from V and 2 bases from J; bases unmatched to any gene: 2. The V gene's germline CDR1 is SGDLS and CDR2 YYNGEE. The CDR3 DNA reads as TGTGCCAGCAGCGCGACTAGCGGGAGGGTCACAGATACGCAGTATTTT. It codes for CASSATSGRVTDTQYF.

The rearrangement uses TRBV5-1 and TRBJ2-6; D not resolved. Germline assignment: CDR1 SGHRS and CDR2 YFSETQ. The CDR3 contains 15 residues. V was shortened by 3 bases and J by 2 bases, with 9 bases between the two germline ends. The CDR3, as DNA: TGCGCCAGCAGCTACACGTTAACTGGGGCCAACGTCCTGACTTTC. This encodes CASSYTLTGANVLTF.

The chain uses TRBV9 and TRBJ1-6, with 7 nucleotides matching TRBD1. The CDR3 is 15 amino acids. Germline trimming cut 7 bases from V and 6 bases from J; bases unmatched to any gene: 10. CDR1 is SGDLS and CDR2 is YYNGEE in the germline V gene. This CDR3 is CASQRGGQRNSPLHF. Written as DNA, the CDR3 is TGTGCCAGCCAAAGAGGGGGACAGCGTAATTCACCCCTCCACTTT. Looking up the rest from reference TRBV9 and TRBJ1-6 gives the full variable domain: DSGVTQTPKHLITATGQRVTLRCSPRSGDLSVYWYQQSLDQGLQFLIQYYNGEERAKGNILERFSAQQFPDLHSELNLSSLELGDSALYFCASQRGGQRNSPLHFGNGTRLTVT.